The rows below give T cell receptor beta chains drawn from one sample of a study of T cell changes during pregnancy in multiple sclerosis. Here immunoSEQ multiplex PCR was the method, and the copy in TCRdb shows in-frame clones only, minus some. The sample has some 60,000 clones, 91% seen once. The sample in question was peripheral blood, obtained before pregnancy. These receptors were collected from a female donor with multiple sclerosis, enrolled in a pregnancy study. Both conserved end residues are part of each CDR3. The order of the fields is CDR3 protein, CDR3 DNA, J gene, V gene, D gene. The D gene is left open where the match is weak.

cdr3_aa: CASSSPTGGRQSQYF
cdr3_nt: TGTGCCAGCAGTTCCCCGACAGGGGGTCGTCAATCCCAGTACTTC
j_call: TRBJ2-5
v_call: TRBV27
d_call: TRBD1

cdr3_aa: CAWTTGETQYF
cdr3_nt: TGTGCCTGGACGACAGGGGAGACCCAGTACTTC
j_call: TRBJ2-5
v_call: TRBV30
d_call: TRBD1

cdr3_aa: CASRPLGTNTDTQYF
cdr3_nt: TGTGCCAGCAGACCTCTAGGCACTAACACAGATACGCAGTATTTT
j_call: TRBJ2-3
v_call: TRBV6-6
d_call: .

cdr3_aa: CATDPSRTGEVWETQYF
cdr3_nt: TGTGCCACCGACCCATCCCGGACAGGGGAGGTTTGGGAGACCCAGTACTTC
j_call: TRBJ2-5
v_call: TRBV28
d_call: TRBD1

cdr3_aa: CASSLDLTDTQYF
cdr3_nt: TGTGCCAGCAGCTTAGATCTGACAGATACGCAGTATTTT
j_call: TRBJ2-3
v_call: TRBV11-2
d_call: .

cdr3_aa: CASSLTPSGLPFGGELFF
cdr3_nt: TGTGCCAGCAGCCTGACCCCGTCCGGACTCCCTTTCGGCGGGGAGCTGTTTTTT
j_call: TRBJ2-2
v_call: TRBV7-2
d_call: .

cdr3_aa: CASSPSGGSTDTQYF
cdr3_nt: TGCGCCAGCAGCCCTAGCGGGGGAAGCACAGATACGCAGTATTTT
j_call: TRBJ2-3
v_call: TRBV4-3
d_call: TRBD2

cdr3_aa: CASSDGAGPSEQFF
cdr3_nt: TGTGCCAGCAGTGACGGGGCAGGCCCGAGTGAGCAGTTCTTC
j_call: TRBJ2-1
v_call: TRBV6-4
d_call: .

cdr3_aa: CASSTRGHGNTIYF
cdr3_nt: TGTGCCAGCAGTACCAGGGGGCATGGAAACACCATATATTTT
j_call: TRBJ1-3
v_call: TRBV7-2
d_call: TRBD1

cdr3_aa: CASSLPGGYGYTF
cdr3_nt: TGCGCCAGCAGCTTACCCGGGGGCTATGGCTACACCTTC
j_call: TRBJ1-2
v_call: TRBV5-1
d_call: .

cdr3_aa: CASSDMNRGLYGYTF
cdr3_nt: TGTGCCAGCAGTGACATGAACAGGGGTCTCTATGGCTACACCTTC
j_call: TRBJ1-2
v_call: TRBV25-1
d_call: TRBD1

cdr3_aa: CASSQVGGLRNTEAFF
cdr3_nt: TGTGCCAGCAGCCAGGTGGGAGGCCTAAGGAACACTGAAGCTTTCTTT
j_call: TRBJ1-1
v_call: TRBV7-3
d_call: .

cdr3_aa: CASSPHREPYSENTIYF
cdr3_nt: TGCGCCAGCAGCCCACACAGGGAGCCCTATTCCGAAAACACCATATATTTT
j_call: TRBJ1-3
v_call: TRBV4-3
d_call: .

cdr3_aa: CASTIVGHIKTQYF
cdr3_nt: TGTGCCAGTACCATAGTAGGACACATCAAGACCCAGTACTTC
j_call: TRBJ2-5
v_call: TRBV19
d_call: .